This T cell receptor (beta chain) came from a study of shared clonotypes between healthy human individuals. Study-wide points: Non-shared clonotypes had lower generation probabilities than clonotypes shared by all four sorted-subset donors.

The CDR3 has 15 residues. Germline V lookup: CDR1 GTSNPN, CDR2 SVGIG (reference sequence). The V gene end was trimmed by 0 bases and the J gene end by 4 bases; junction bases not matched to a gene: 8. This table comes from immunoSEQ multiplex PCR, and its TCRdb copy is limited to in-frame clones, with some not included. Here the sample spans about 520,000 clones, 95% to 97% being singletons. Details on this clone: Its antigen remains unidentified.

The sequence was collected from a young woman in good health. The chain carries TRBV30 and TRBJ2-7, with 8 positions matching TRBD1. Sequences were obtained from naive CD4+ T cells sorted from blood. The subset is: CD45RA+ positively selected. Here the CDR3 reads CAWSVLGQGAYEQYF. The CDR3 DNA sequence: TGTGCCTGGAGTGTACTGGGGCAGGGGGCTTACGAGCAGTACTTC. Based on the CDR3 plus reference TRBV30 and TRBJ2-7, the full variable domain is SQTIHQWPATLVQPVGSPLSLECTVEGTSNPNLYWYRQAAGRGLQLLFYSVGIGQISSEVPQNLSASRPQDRQFILSSKKLLLSDSGFYLCAWSVLGQGAYEQYFGPGTRLTVT.